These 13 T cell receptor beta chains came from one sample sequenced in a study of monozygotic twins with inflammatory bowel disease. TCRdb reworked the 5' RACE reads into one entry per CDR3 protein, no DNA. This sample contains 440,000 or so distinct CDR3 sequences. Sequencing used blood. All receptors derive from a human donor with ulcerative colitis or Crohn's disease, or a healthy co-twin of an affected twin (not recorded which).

Here the CDR3 reads CASSLATADTGELFF. This chain links TRBV5-1 with TRBJ2-2. This CDR3 spans 15 amino acids. In germline, CDR1 is SGHRS, CDR2 YFSETQ. The full variable domain, rest sourced from reference TRBV5-1 and TRBJ2-2, is KAGVTQTPRYLIKTRGQQVTLSCSPISGHRSVSWYQQTPGQGLQFLFEYFSETQRNKGNFPGRFSGRQFSNSRSEMNVSTLELGDSALYLCASSLATADTGELFFGEGSRLTVL.

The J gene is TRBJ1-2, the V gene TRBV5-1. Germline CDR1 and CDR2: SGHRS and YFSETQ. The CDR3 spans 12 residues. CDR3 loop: CASSSNSDGYTF.

The CDR3 is CASSSRTGLGYTF. V gene TRBV3-1 combines with J gene TRBJ1-2; TCRdb lists TRBD1, though no DNA is available to test this call. Germline CDR1 LGHDT, CDR2 YNNKEL (reference sequence). This CDR3 region has 13 residues.

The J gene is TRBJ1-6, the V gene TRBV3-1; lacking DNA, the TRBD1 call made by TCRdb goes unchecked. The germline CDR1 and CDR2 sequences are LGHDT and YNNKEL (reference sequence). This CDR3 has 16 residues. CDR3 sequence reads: CASSQEKGTHNSPLHF.

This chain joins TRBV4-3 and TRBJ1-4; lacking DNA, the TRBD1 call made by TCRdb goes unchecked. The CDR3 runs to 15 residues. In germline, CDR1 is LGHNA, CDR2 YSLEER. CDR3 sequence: CASSQGTGLNEKLFF.

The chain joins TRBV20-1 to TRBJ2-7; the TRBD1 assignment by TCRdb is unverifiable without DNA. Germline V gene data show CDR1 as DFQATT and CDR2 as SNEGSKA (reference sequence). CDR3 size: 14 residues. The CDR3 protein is CSARDDGTPWEQYF.

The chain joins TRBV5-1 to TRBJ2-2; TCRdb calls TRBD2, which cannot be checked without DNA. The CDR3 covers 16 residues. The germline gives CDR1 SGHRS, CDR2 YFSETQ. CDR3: CASSLVAGDPTGKLFF.

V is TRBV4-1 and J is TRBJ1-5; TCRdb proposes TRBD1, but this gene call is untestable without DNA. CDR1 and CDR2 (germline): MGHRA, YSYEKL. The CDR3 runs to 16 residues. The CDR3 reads CASSQEYQGWHQPQHF.

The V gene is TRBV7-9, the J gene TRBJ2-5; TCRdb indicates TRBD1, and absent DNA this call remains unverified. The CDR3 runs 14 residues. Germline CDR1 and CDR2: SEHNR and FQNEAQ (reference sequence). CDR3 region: CASSFLGDTETQYF.

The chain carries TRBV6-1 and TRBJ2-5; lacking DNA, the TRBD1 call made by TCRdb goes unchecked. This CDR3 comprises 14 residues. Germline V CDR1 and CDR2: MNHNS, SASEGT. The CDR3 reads CASRKQGSGETQYF.

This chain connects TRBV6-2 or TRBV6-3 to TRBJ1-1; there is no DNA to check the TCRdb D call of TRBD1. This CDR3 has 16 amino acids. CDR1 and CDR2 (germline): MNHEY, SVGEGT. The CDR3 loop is CASSYPGNTWGTEAFF.

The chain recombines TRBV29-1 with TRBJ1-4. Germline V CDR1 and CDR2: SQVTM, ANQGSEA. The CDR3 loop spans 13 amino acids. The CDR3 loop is CSVDGGGGEKLFF.

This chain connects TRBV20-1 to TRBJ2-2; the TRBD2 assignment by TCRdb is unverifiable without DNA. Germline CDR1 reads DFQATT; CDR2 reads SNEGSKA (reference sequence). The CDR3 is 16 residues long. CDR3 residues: CSARVRGPRITGELFF.